A single count supports the clone carrying this TCR beta chain. No antigen is known for it. The PCR had 60 Vbeta and 13 Jbeta primers. Sequencing was performed with immunoSEQ multiplex PCR; in TCRdb, only in-frame clones are kept and a portion is missing. Among 200,000 or so clones listed, over 60% were seen once. The germline gives CDR1 SGHRS, CDR2 YFSETQ. Trimming shortened V by 0 bases and J by 7 bases, and 16 bases separated the two germline ends. The CDR3 sequence is 15 residues long. The record originates from a study of cytomegalovirus exposure and HLA in healthy donors. Study findings and constraints: Accurate prediction of HLA-A and HLA-B alleles (for most subjects) was reportedly achieved from TCR beta sequences. The records held CMV serostatus as the only immune exposure information. In vitro data verified a few CMV-associated chains as specific for CMV antigens.

The chain is built from TRBV5-1 and TRBJ1-2; weak D call: TRBD1 (5 bases). This TCR was sampled from a man aged 35 to 55 in good health and CMV-seronegative. The sample taken for sequencing was PBMCs. CDR3 region: CASSLGGAGVFGYTF. For the CDR3, the DNA is TGCGCCAGCAGCTTGGGGGGCGCGGGAGTCTTTGGCTACACCTTC.